The 31 T cell receptor beta chains listed next were all sequenced from one sample in a study of PD-L1 blockade in urothelial cancer. The table came from immunoSEQ multiplex PCR; TCRdb's copy has only in-frame clones and leaves some out. Among 40,000 to 55,000 clones listed, roughly 86% were seen once. Time point of the sample: pretreatment peripheral blood. The sequenced sample was PBMCs, obtained around atezolizumab (anti-PD-L1) treatment. Every receptor here comes from a man aged 60 to 69 with urothelial cancer.

J is TRBJ1-1 and V is TRBV18; D perhaps matches TRBD1 (5 bases). The germline V and J ends were trimmed by 3 bases and 4 bases, with 12 bases remaining between them. Germline V lookup: CDR1 KGHSH, CDR2 LQKENI. This CDR3 comprises 14 residues. The CDR3 nucleotides read TGTGCCAGCTCACCGTACTTGGGGGGCACTGAAGCTTTCTTT. It codes for CASSPYLGGTEAFF.

The chain carries TRBV9 and TRBJ1-5, with D uncertain. Germline V gene data show CDR1 as SGDLS and CDR2 as YYNGEE. CDR3 length: 14 residues. The ends were cut back, 0 bases at V and 7 bases at J, with 11 bases in the middle. The CDR3 bases are TGTGCCAGCAGCGTAGAGGAGGGCGGGCAGCCCCAGCATTTT. Translation gives CASSVEEGGQPQHF.

J is TRBJ1-1 and V is TRBV29-1; 7 nucleotides line up with TRBD1. The CDR3 is made up of 13 amino acids. The trim removed 6 bases at V and 1 base at J, leaving 5 bases unmatched. The germline V gene has CDR1 SQVTM and CDR2 ANQGSEA. CDR3 in amino acids: CSVPGQRNTEAFF. CDR3 nucleotides: TGCAGCGTACCGGGACAGAGGAACACTGAAGCTTTCTTT.

This rearrangement joins TRBV5-6 to TRBJ1-1, with 7 bases identical to TRBD1. The CDR3 consists of 15 residues. Looked up from germline, CDR1 is SGHDT and CDR2 is YYEEEE. V dropped 2 bases and J dropped 2; count of bases not matched to a gene: 6. The CDR3 nucleotides are TGTGCCAGCAGCTTCGGTGACAGGGTTAACACTGAAGCTTTCTTT. It yields the protein CASSFGDRVNTEAFF.

The J gene is TRBJ2-7, the V gene TRBV7-9, with 13 bases that match TRBD2. CDR3 length: 16 residues. The germline gives CDR1 SEHNR, CDR2 FQNEAQ (reference sequence). With V trimmed by 5 bases and J by 0 bases, 4 bases remained unmatched. Here the CDR3 reads CASSPTSGRTSYEQYF. For the CDR3, the DNA is TGTGCCAGCAGCCCGACTAGCGGGAGGACCTCCTACGAGCAGTACTTC.

This clone was observed once. J is TRBJ1-1 and V is TRBV11-3; TRBD1 is a possible D gene (5 bases). The CDR3 contains 14 residues. From germline, CDR1 is SGHNT and CDR2 YENEEA. Trimming pared 6 bases from V and 1 base from J, leaving 12 bases between. The CDR3 DNA sequence: TGTGCCAGCAGTCACCGGGGGGGGAACACTGAAGCTTTCTTT. Its protein is CASSHRGGNTEAFF.

For the CDR3, the DNA is TGTGCCAGCAGCTCCCGGACTAGCGGCTACACAGATACGCAGTATTTT. Its protein product is CASSSRTSGYTDTQYF. This chain uses TRBV11-3 with TRBJ2-3, with 10 bases lining up with TRBD2. The CDR3 is 16 residues long. Germline V gene sequence: CDR1 SGHNT, CDR2 YENEEA. The ends lost 4 bases at V and 2 bases at J; junction bases unmatched: 6. The full variable domain, its missing parts supplied by reference TRBV11-3 and TRBJ2-3, is EAGVVQSPRYKIIEKKQPVAFWCNPISGHNTLYWYLQNLGQGPELLIRYENEEAVDDSQLPKDRFSAERLKGVDSTLKIQPAELGDSAVYLCASSSRTSGYTDTQYFGPGTRLTVL.

The rearrangement uses TRBV5-6 and TRBJ2-5; 8 nucleotides align to TRBD2. The CDR3 runs 14 residues. Trimming removed 2 bases from V and 1 base from J; junction bases left unmatched: 1. Germline values: CDR1 SGHDT, CDR2 YYEEEE. The CDR3 sequence: CASSFSGVQETQYF. CDR3 nucleotides: TGTGCCAGCAGCTTTAGCGGGGTCCAAGAGACCCAGTACTTC. The whole variable domain, remainder taken from reference TRBV5-6 and TRBJ2-5, is DAGVTQSPTHLIKTRGQQVTLRCSPKSGHDTVSWYQQALGQGPQFIFQYYEEEERQRGNFPDRFSGHQFPNYSSELNVNALLLGDSALYLCASSFSGVQETQYFGPGTRLLVL.

The rearrangement joins TRBV9 to TRBJ1-2, with TRBD1 identical over 7 bases. This CDR3 comprises 14 residues. The trim removed 4 bases at V and 7 bases at J, leaving 10 bases unmatched. CDR1 and CDR2 from the germline V gene are SGDLS and YYNGEE. CDR3 in amino acids: CASSLTTGDGGYTF. CDR3 coding DNA: TGTGCCAGCAGCCTCACCACAGGGGATGGTGGCTACACCTTC.

The V call is TRBV5-4, the J call TRBJ2-5, with 9 bases fitting TRBD1. Germline CDR1 reads SGHNT; CDR2 reads YYREEE (reference sequence). This CDR3 is built from 16 residues. The J segment lost 5 bases and the V segment lost 0 bases, leaving 8 bases of the junction unmatched. The CDR3 loop is CASSLVRPTGGETQYF. CDR3 DNA: TGTGCCAGCAGCTTGGTACGGCCGACAGGGGGGGAGACCCAGTACTTC.

The chain couples TRBV4-3 to TRBJ2-5; 8 positions agree with TRBD1. The CDR3 totals 17 residues. V was clipped by 0 bases and J by 5 bases; unmatched bases: 11. Germline V gene sequence: CDR1 LGHNA, CDR2 YSLEER. Written as DNA, the CDR3 is TGCGCCAGCAGCCAAGATTTAACGCAGGGGGCAAGGGAGACCCAGTACTTC. Translation: CASSQDLTQGARETQYF.

The chain has TRBV5-1 and TRBJ1-2; 7 bases are a match to TRBD1. The germline V gene encodes CDR1 SGHRS and CDR2 YFSETQ. The CDR3 runs to 15 residues. V lost 4 bases to trimming and J lost 5 bases; unmatched junction nucleotides: 11. CDR3 DNA: TGCGCCAGCAGCGGAAAACAGGGGATGGGGTATGGCTACACCTTC. Translating it yields CASSGKQGMGYGYTF. Using reference TRBV5-1 and TRBJ1-2 for the parts outside the CDR3, the full variable domain is KAGVTQTPRYLIKTRGQQVTLSCSPISGHRSVSWYQQTPGQGLQFLFEYFSETQRNKGNFPGRFSGRQFSNSRSEMNVSTLELGDSALYLCASSGKQGMGYGYTFGSGTRLTVV.

The chain couples TRBV5-1 to TRBJ2-4; D gene uncertain. Germline assignment: CDR1 SGHRS and CDR2 YFSETQ. The ends were cut back, 0 bases at V and 5 bases at J, with 12 bases in the middle. This CDR3 comprises 15 residues. The CDR3 sequence: CASSLGLMMENIQYF. The CDR3 DNA follows: TGCGCCAGCAGCTTGGGACTGATGATGGAAAACATTCAGTACTTC. The full variable domain, its missing parts supplied by reference TRBV5-1 and TRBJ2-4, is KAGVTQTPRYLIKTRGQQVTLSCSPISGHRSVSWYQQTPGQGLQFLFEYFSETQRNKGNFPGRFSGRQFSNSRSEMNVSTLELGDSALYLCASSLGLMMENIQYFGAGTRLSVL.

The CDR3 is CASSDSEVWRVNEQFF. CDR3 nucleotide sequence: TGTGCCAGCAGTGACTCAGAAGTGTGGCGGGTCAATGAGCAGTTCTTC. The chain has TRBV6-4 and TRBJ2-1, with D possibly matching TRBD2 (5 bases). Germline V gene lookup returns CDR1 MRHNA and CDR2 SNTAGT. Trimming shortened V by 0 bases and J by 6 bases, and 15 bases separated the two germline ends. There are 16 residues in the CDR3.

This sequence joins TRBV7-2 and TRBJ1-1; D gene ambiguous. Trimming took 10 bases from V and 7 from J, leaving 19 bases between them. Germline V lookup: CDR1 SGHTA, CDR2 FQGNSA. This CDR3 region has 13 residues. CDR3: CATMKDFGGEAFF. In nucleotides, the CDR3 is TGTGCCACCATGAAGGATTTCGGCGGTGAAGCTTTCTTT.

This clone has a handful of counts. The V and J genes are TRBV10-3 and TRBJ1-5, with 8 bases lining up with TRBD1. Unmatched junction bases numbered 6, after V lost 2 bases and J lost 0 bases. The CDR3 loop spans 17 amino acids. Germline CDR1 is ENHRY and CDR2 is SYGVKD. This CDR3 is CAISEGTGFSSNQPQHF. The CDR3 DNA follows: TGTGCCATCAGTGAGGGGACAGGCTTTAGTAGCAATCAGCCCCAGCATTTT.

CDR3 sequence reads: CASSSSRQDLYGYTF. The CDR3 nucleotides are TGTGCCAGCAGCTCTTCAAGACAGGACCTCTATGGCTACACCTTC. This rearrangement joins TRBV5-5 to TRBJ1-2; D possibly corresponds to TRBD1 (6 bases). In germline, CDR1 is SGHKS, CDR2 YYEKEE (reference sequence). With 3 bases removed from V and 4 bases from J, the gap between germline ends came to 16 bases. The CDR3 has 15 amino acids.

The rearrangement joins TRBV10-3 to TRBJ2-7; no clear D gene. Germline CDR1 reads ENHRY; CDR2 reads SYGVKD. This CDR3 has 11 residues. Trimming removed 10 bases at V and 0 bases at J, with 7 bases between. The CDR3 DNA follows: TGTGCCAGCAGCCACTCCTACGAGCAGTACTTC. Its translation: CASSHSYEQYF.

The chain uses TRBV5-1 and TRBJ2-7; 8 bases agree with TRBD1. Germline CDR1 is SGHRS and CDR2 is YFSETQ. The CDR3 consists of 13 residues. V lost 4 bases, J lost 3 bases, and 3 bases stayed unmatched. Here the CDR3 reads CASSGTGFYEQYF. DNA for the CDR3: TGCGCCAGCAGCGGGACAGGTTTCTACGAGCAGTACTTC.

The chain joins TRBV6-4 to TRBJ2-1, with a tentative D call TRBD1 (5 bases). CDR1 is MRHNA and CDR2 is SNTAGT in the germline V gene. The CDR3 is made up of 13 amino acids. Trimming took 10 bases from V and 0 from J, leaving 10 bases between them. The CDR3 loop reads CATGQSSYNEQFF. DNA of the CDR3: TGTGCCACCGGACAAAGCTCCTACAATGAGCAGTTCTTC.

The chain uses TRBV5-1 and TRBJ2-7; 8 nucleotides line up with TRBD2. The length of the CDR3 is 13 residues. The V gene's germline CDR1 is SGHRS and CDR2 YFSETQ. V was clipped by 6 bases and J by 1 base; unmatched bases: 3. The CDR3 DNA is TGCGCCAGCACCAAGCGGGGGTCCTACGAGCAGTACTTC. The encoded protein is CASTKRGSYEQYF.

The chain has TRBV2 and TRBJ2-3; 7 bases agree with TRBD1. Germline assignment: CDR1 SNHLY and CDR2 FYNNEI. This CDR3 has 16 amino acids. V was pared by 4 bases and J by 2 bases, with 9 bases of the junction left unmatched. The CDR3 loop is CASSGPTGAHTDTQYF. The CDR3 region has the DNA TGTGCCAGCAGTGGTCCCACAGGGGCTCACACAGATACGCAGTATTTT.

V gene TRBV11-1 combines with J gene TRBJ2-1; 14 positions agree with TRBD2. The CDR3 runs to 15 residues. J lost 14 bases, V lost 1 base, and 7 bases had no gene match. From germline, CDR1 is SGHAT and CDR2 FQDESV (reference sequence). The CDR3 sequence: CASSLGLAGGVGEFF. CDR3 in DNA: TGTGCCAGCAGCTTAGGACTAGCGGGAGGGGTTGGGGAGTTCTTC.

This rearrangement joins TRBV11-3 to TRBJ2-7, with a tentative D call TRBD2 (6 bases). CDR3 length: 14 amino acids. CDR1 is SGHNT, CDR2 YENEEA, per germline. V was pared by 2 bases and J by 2 bases, with 10 bases between. CDR3 coding DNA: TGTGCCAGCAGCTTAAGCGGGTCTACCTACGAGCAGTACTTC. This translates into CASSLSGSTYEQYF.

V and J are TRBV5-5 and TRBJ1-1, with a tentative D call TRBD1 (6 bases). Trimming took off 4 bases at V and 11 bases at J, with 15 bases between the two ends. The CDR3 extends over 12 amino acids. The germline V gene encodes CDR1 SGHKS and CDR2 YYEKEE (reference sequence). CDR3 coding DNA: TGTGCCAGCAGCCATGCACAGGGAGGGGCTTTCTTT. Encoded protein: CASSHAQGGAFF.

This sequence joins TRBV6-6 and TRBJ1-3; D possibly corresponds to TRBD1 (5 bases). The CDR3 extends over 13 amino acids. Germline V gene sequence: CDR1 MNHNY, CDR2 SVGAGI (reference sequence). V dropped 6 bases and J dropped 2 bases, with 8 bases sitting between them. The CDR3 here is CASRGGAGNTIYF. For the CDR3, the DNA is TGTGCCAGCAGGGGGGGGGCTGGAAACACCATATATTTT.

This sequence joins TRBV6-5 and TRBJ2-7; 11 nucleotides line up with TRBD2. From germline, CDR1 is MNHEY and CDR2 SVGAGI. The ends lost 11 bases at V and 6 bases at J; junction bases unmatched: 9. The CDR3 has 13 amino acids. In nucleotides, the CDR3 is TGTGCCTGCCAGGGACTAGCGGTGGGCGAGCAGTACTTC. It specifies CACQGLAVGEQYF.

The genes are TRBV5-1 and TRBJ1-4, with TRBD1 matching 7 bases. CDR3 length: 15 amino acids. CDR1 SGHRS and CDR2 YFSETQ come from the germline V gene. The V segment lost 4 bases and the J segment 8 bases; nucleotides outside the gene matches: 11. CDR3 nucleotides: TGCGCCAGCAGCGAACTAGGGGGCGCGAGGGAAAAACTGTTTTTT. Encoded protein: CASSELGGAREKLFF.

V usage is TRBV7-6 and J usage is TRBJ2-1, with TRBD2 identical over 9 bases. V lost 2 bases, J lost 0 bases, and 11 bases stayed unmatched. CDR3 length equals 19 residues. Germline V CDR1 and CDR2: SGHVS, FNYEAQ. In nucleotides, the CDR3 is TGTGCCAGCAGCTTATTCGGTAGCGGGAGTGGGCCCTCCTACAATGAGCAGTTCTTC. This gives the protein CASSLFGSGSGPSYNEQFF.

V is TRBV29-1 and J is TRBJ1-1; possible D gene TRBD1, 5 bases. Germline V gives CDR1 SQVTM, CDR2 ANQGSEA. This CDR3 region has 15 residues. V was pared by 6 bases and J by 4 bases, with 21 bases between. CDR3 residues: CSVPGRAPRPTEAFF. CDR3 DNA sequence: TGCAGCGTCCCAGGCAGGGCACCCCGGCCCACTGAAGCTTTCTTT.

The chain links TRBV5-1 to TRBJ2-3; 13 nucleotides align to TRBD2. Per the germline V gene, CDR1 is SGHRS and CDR2 is YFSETQ. The ends lost 7 bases at V and 3 bases at J; junction bases unmatched: 8. CDR3 length: 16 amino acids. The CDR3 DNA sequence: TGCGCCAGCGCACAAGGGACTAGCGGGATTACAGATACGCAGTATTTT. It encodes CASAQGTSGITDTQYF. The whole variable domain, filled in from reference TRBV5-1 and TRBJ2-3, reads KAGVTQTPRYLIKTRGQQVTLSCSPISGHRSVSWYQQTPGQGLQFLFEYFSETQRNKGNFPGRFSGRQFSNSRSEMNVSTLELGDSALYLCASAQGTSGITDTQYFGPGTRLTVL.